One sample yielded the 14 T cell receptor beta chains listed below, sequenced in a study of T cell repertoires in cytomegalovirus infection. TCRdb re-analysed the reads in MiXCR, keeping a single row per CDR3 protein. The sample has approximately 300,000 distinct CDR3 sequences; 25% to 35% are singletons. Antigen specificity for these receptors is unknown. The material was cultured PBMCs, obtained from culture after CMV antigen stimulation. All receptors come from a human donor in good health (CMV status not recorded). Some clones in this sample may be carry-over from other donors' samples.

As DNA, the CDR3 is TGTGCCAGTAGTATTATTAGCGGGGGCACCTACGAGCAGTACTTC. It yields the protein CASSIISGGTYEQYF. The V call is TRBV19, the J call TRBJ2-7; 9 bases line up with TRBD2. V shed 3 bases and J 2 bases; nucleotides not matched to a gene: 5. The length of the CDR3 is 15 residues. CDR1 LNHDA and CDR2 SQIVND come from the germline V gene (reference sequence). Filled out from reference TRBV19 and TRBJ2-7, the complete variable domain reads DGGITQSPKYLFRKEGQNVTLSCEQNLNHDAMYWYRQDPGQGLRLIYYSQIVNDFQKGDIAEGYSVSREKKESFPLTVTSAQKNPTAFYLCASSIISGGTYEQYFGPGTRLTVT.

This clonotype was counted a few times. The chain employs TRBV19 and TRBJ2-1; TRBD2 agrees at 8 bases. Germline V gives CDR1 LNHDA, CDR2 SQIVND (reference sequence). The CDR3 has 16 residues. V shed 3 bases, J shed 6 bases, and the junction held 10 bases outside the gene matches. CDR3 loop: CASSILRVTSGNEQFF. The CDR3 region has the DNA TGTGCCAGTAGTATTCTAAGGGTAACTAGCGGCAATGAGCAGTTCTTC.

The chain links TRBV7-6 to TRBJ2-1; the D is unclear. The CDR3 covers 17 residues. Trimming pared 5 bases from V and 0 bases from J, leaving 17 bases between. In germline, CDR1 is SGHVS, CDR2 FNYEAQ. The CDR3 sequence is CASSAYAGSSSYNEQFF. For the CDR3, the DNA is TGTGCCAGCAGCGCATATGCAGGCTCAAGCTCCTACAATGAGCAGTTCTTC.

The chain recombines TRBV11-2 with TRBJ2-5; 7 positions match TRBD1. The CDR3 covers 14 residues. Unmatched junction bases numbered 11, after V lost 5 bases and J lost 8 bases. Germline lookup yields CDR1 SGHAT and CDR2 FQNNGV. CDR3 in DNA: TGTGCCAGCAGCCTCGGGACAGACGGATTAACCCAGTACTTC. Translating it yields CASSLGTDGLTQYF. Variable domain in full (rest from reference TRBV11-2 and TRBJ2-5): EAGVAQSPRYKIIEKRQSVAFWCNPISGHATLYWYQQILGQGPKLLIQFQNNGVVDDSQLPKDRFSAERLKGVDSTLKIQPAKLEDSAVYLCASSLGTDGLTQYFGPGTRLLVL.

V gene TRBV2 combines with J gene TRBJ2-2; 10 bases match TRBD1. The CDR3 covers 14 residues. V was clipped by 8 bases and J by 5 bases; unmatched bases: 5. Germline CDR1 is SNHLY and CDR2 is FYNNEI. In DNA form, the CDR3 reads TGTGCCAGCGGGGGACAGGGGTGGACCGGGGAGCTGTTTTTT. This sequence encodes CASGGQGWTGELFF.

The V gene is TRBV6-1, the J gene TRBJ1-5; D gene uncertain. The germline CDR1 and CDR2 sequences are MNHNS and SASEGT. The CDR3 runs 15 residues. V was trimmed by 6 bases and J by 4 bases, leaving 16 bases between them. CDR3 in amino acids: CASRPHFQANQPQHF. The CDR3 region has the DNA TGTGCCAGCAGACCTCATTTTCAGGCAAATCAGCCCCAGCATTTT.

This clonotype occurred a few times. The CDR3 reads CASSYFGRENTEAFF. DNA for the CDR3: TGTGCCAGCAGTTACTTTGGGAGGGAGAACACTGAAGCTTTCTTT. The V gene is TRBV6-5, the J gene TRBJ1-1, with D unresolved. CDR3 length equals 15 residues. Trimming left V 1 base short and J 1 base short, with 10 bases between. Germline loops: CDR1 MNHEY, CDR2 SVGAGI.

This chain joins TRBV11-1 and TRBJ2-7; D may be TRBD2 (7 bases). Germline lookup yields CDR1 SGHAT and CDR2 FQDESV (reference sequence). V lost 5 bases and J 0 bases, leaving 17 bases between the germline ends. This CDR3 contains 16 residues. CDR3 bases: TGTGCCAGCAGCCCGTGGTCGGGGGGCATCTCCTACGAGCAGTACTTC. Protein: CASSPWSGGISYEQYF. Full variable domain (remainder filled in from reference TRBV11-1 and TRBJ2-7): EAEVAQSPRYKITEKSQAVAFWCDPISGHATLYWYRQILGQGPELLVQFQDESVVDDSQLPKDRFSAERLKGVDSTLKIQPAELGDSAMYLCASSPWSGGISYEQYFGPGTRLTVT.

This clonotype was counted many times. DNA for the CDR3: TGTGCCAGCAGCCCTGACAGGGGGTCGTACAATGAGCAGTTCTTC. It specifies CASSPDRGSYNEQFF. V gene TRBV7-3 combines with J gene TRBJ2-1; 9 positions agree with TRBD1. Per the germline V gene, CDR1 is SGHTA and CDR2 is FQGTGA. With V trimmed by 5 bases and J by 4 bases, 6 bases remained unmatched. CDR3 size: 15 residues. Supplemented by reference TRBV7-3 and TRBJ2-1, the full variable domain reads GAGVSQTPSNKVTEKGKYVELRCDPISGHTALYWYRQSLGQGPEFLIYFQGTGAADDSGLPNDRFFAVRPEGSVSTLKIQRTERGDSAVYLCASSPDRGSYNEQFFGPGTRLTVL.

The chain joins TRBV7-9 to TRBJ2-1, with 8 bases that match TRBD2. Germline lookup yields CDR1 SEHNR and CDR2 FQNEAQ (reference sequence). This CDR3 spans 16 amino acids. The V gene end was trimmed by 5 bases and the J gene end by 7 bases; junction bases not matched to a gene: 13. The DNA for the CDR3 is TGTGCCAGCAGCGCGGCGGGCGGGAGGTTGAGGAATGAGCAGTTCTTC. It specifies CASSAAGGRLRNEQFF.

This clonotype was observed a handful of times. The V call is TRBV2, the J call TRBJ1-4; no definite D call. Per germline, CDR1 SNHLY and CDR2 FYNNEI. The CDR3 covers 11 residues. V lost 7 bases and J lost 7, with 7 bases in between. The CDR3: CASTKGEKLFF. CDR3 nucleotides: TGTGCCAGCACCAAGGGTGAAAAACTGTTTTTT.

CDR3 loop: CASQPDRGNYGYTF. CDR3 bases: TGTGCCAGTCAGCCGGACAGAGGTAACTATGGCTACACCTTC. V and J are TRBV19 and TRBJ1-2; TRBD1 is a possible D gene (6 bases). Trimming removed 8 bases from V and 1 base from J, with 14 bases in between. The CDR3 runs 14 residues. Germline loops: CDR1 LNHDA, CDR2 SQIVND (reference sequence).

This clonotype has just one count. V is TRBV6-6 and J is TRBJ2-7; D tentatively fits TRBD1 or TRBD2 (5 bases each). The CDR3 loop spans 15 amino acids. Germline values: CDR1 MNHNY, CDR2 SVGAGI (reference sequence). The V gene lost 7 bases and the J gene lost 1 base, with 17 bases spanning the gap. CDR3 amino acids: CASIDAPGPSYEQYF. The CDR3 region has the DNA TGTGCCAGCATTGACGCCCCGGGACCTTCCTACGAGCAGTACTTC.

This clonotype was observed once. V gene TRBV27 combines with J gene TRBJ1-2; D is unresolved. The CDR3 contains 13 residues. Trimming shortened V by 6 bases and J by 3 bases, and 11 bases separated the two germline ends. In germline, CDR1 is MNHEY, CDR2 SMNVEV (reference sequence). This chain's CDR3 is CASSRTDYYGYTF. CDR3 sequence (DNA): TGTGCCAGCAGCCGTACAGATTACTATGGCTACACCTTC.